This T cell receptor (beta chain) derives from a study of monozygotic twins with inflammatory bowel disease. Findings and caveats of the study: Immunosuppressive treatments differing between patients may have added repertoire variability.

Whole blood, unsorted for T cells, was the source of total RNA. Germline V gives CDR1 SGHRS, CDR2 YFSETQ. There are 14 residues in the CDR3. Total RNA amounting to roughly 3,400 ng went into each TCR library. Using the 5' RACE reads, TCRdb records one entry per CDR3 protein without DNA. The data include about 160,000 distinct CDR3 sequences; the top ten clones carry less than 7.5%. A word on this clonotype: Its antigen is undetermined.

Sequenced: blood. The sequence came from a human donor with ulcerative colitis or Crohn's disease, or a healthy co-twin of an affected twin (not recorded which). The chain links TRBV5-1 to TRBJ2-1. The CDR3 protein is CASSLASKNNEQFF.